Listed below are T cell receptor beta chains from one sample, sequenced in a study of CD8+ T cells in alopecia areata. TCRdb's copy holds only in-frame clones and misses some; the assay was immunoSEQ multiplex PCR. This table has 170,000 or so clones, 50% to 70% appearing once. The sequences come from CD4+ T cells sorted from blood, collected at week 0. Receptors originate from a human donor with alopecia areata. The CDR3 runs from the conserved cysteine through the conserved F or W. Clone size appears in some rows only: once, few, many, or a class for an expanded clone.

V: TRBV30; size: NA; J: TRBJ2-7; length: 13; CDR3: CAWSRDRGYEQYF
V: TRBV28; size: NA; J: TRBJ2-5; length: 13; CDR3: CASSSGGKETQYF
V: TRBV4-1; size: NA; J: TRBJ2-7; length: 16; CDR3: CASSQEGTGIAYEQYF
V: TRBV5-1; size: NA; J: TRBJ1-4; length: 14; CDR3: CASSPDSPNEKLFF
V: TRBV29-1; size: NA; J: TRBJ1-1; length: 12; CDR3: CSVAGLNTEAFF
V: TRBV27; size: few; J: TRBJ1-5; length: 14; CDR3: CASSRTAQGQPQHF
V: TRBV9; size: NA; J: TRBJ2-2; length: 16; CDR3: CASSVRQGLNTGELFF
V: TRBV9; size: NA; J: TRBJ1-6; length: 14; CDR3: CASSADSRDPPLHF
V: TRBV29-1; size: NA; J: TRBJ2-5; length: 13; CDR3: CSVVRALGETQYF
V: TRBV30; size: NA; J: TRBJ1-2; length: 15; CDR3: CAWSAGPTLNYGYTF
V: TRBV7-9; size: few; J: TRBJ1-2; length: 13; CDR3: CASSPGGFGGYTF
V: TRBV4-1; size: NA; J: TRBJ1-2; length: 16; CDR3: CASSQGDWQTAYGYTF
V: TRBV29-1; size: NA; J: TRBJ2-5; length: 14; CDR3: CSVEDLAGFGTQYF
V: TRBV9; size: NA; J: TRBJ1-6; length: 17; CDR3: CASSVGPTGAFVSPLHF
V: TRBV30; size: NA; J: TRBJ1-3; length: 14; CDR3: CARNSDSSGNTIYF
V: TRBV29-1; size: NA; J: TRBJ2-2; length: 15; CDR3: CSVLRGSRVTGELFF
V: TRBV30; size: NA; J: TRBJ2-3; length: 15; CDR3: CAWSVPGGSTDTQYF
V: TRBV5-1; size: NA; J: TRBJ2-5; length: 15; CDR3: CASRLSTGPQETQYF
V: TRBV28; size: NA; J: TRBJ1-1; length: 12; CDR3: CATSPLRTEAFF
V: TRBV5-1; size: few; J: TRBJ2-1; length: 13; CDR3: CASSGAVNNEQFF
V: TRBV5-1; size: few; J: TRBJ2-7; length: 13; CDR3: CASSLQDFYEQYF
V: TRBV4-2; size: NA; J: TRBJ2-3; length: 16; CDR3: CASSLGTSGGEDTQYF
V: TRBV29-1; size: NA; J: TRBJ1-1; length: 15; CDR3: CSVENPTAVTDEAFF
V: TRBV20-1; size: NA; J: TRBJ2-5; length: 10; CDR3: CSAERETQYF
V: TRBV11-2; size: NA; J: TRBJ2-7; length: 13; CDR3: CASSSVRDYEQYF
V: TRBV29-1; size: NA; J: TRBJ2-2; length: 14; CDR3: CSVARRQDTGELFF
V: TRBV4-1; size: NA; J: TRBJ2-5; length: 14; CDR3: CASGGHQGGETQYF
V: TRBV30; size: NA; J: TRBJ2-5; length: 11; CDR3: CAWGLAETQYF
V: TRBV2; size: many; J: TRBJ1-2; length: 15; CDR3: CASSELSQGNYGYTF
V: TRBV16; size: NA; J: TRBJ1-5; length: 14; CDR3: CASSPGTGNQPQHF
V: TRBV29-1; size: few; J: TRBJ2-2; length: 15; CDR3: CSVDSGDGDAGELFF
V: TRBV7-9; size: NA; J: TRBJ1-2; length: 13; CDR3: CASSLLEIPGYTF
V: TRBV5-1; size: few; J: TRBJ1-5; length: 14; CDR3: CASSLGGSEQPQHF
V: TRBV11-2; size: NA; J: TRBJ2-7; length: 15; CDR3: CASSSNRDRVYEQYF
V: TRBV5-1; size: few; J: TRBJ2-1; length: 11; CDR3: CASSGGRLQFF
V: TRBV5-1; size: NA; J: TRBJ2-1; length: 15; CDR3: CASSSGTELYNEQFF
V: TRBV5-1; size: NA; J: TRBJ2-7; length: 16; CDR3: CASSLKGQGTFYEQYF
V: TRBV7-9; size: NA; J: TRBJ1-2; length: 11; CDR3: CANERGGGYTF
V: TRBV7-9; size: few; J: TRBJ1-1; length: 14; CDR3: CASSSRQGFTEAFF
V: TRBV7-3; size: NA; J: TRBJ2-7; length: 13; CDR3: CASSFQPVGEQYF
V: TRBV27; size: NA; J: TRBJ2-7; length: 13; CDR3: CASVGGVSYEQYF